Sequencing of this T cell receptor beta chain was carried out in a study of shared clonotypes between healthy human individuals. Study-wide points: Clonotype sharing among donors, it was expected, would be affected by sequencing depth. In general, naive subsets displayed greater estimated richness than memory subsets did. Generation probabilities of non-shared clonotypes were lower (relative to those shared by all four donors).

Method: immunoSEQ multiplex PCR; TCRdb's copy keeps in-frame clones and lacks some. The sample contains a few million clones, approximately 93% of which appear only once. Concerning this clone: The antigen is unknown.

The CDR3 covers 15 residues. V dropped 6 bases and J dropped 0 bases, with 13 bases sitting between them. The V gene's germline CDR1 is SGHRS and CDR2 YFSETQ. This TCR was sampled from a man between 18 and 29 years old in good health. Some clones in this sample may be carry-over from other donors' samples. The chain uses TRBV5-1 and TRBJ2-1; possible D gene TRBD2, 5 bases. Sequenced sample: naive CD4+ T cells from PBMCs. Subset meaning: CD45RA+ positively selected. The CDR3 DNA reads TGCGCCAGCACCTACGCTGGGAGCTCCTACAATGAGCAGTTCTTC. Translating it yields CASTYAGSSYNEQFF.